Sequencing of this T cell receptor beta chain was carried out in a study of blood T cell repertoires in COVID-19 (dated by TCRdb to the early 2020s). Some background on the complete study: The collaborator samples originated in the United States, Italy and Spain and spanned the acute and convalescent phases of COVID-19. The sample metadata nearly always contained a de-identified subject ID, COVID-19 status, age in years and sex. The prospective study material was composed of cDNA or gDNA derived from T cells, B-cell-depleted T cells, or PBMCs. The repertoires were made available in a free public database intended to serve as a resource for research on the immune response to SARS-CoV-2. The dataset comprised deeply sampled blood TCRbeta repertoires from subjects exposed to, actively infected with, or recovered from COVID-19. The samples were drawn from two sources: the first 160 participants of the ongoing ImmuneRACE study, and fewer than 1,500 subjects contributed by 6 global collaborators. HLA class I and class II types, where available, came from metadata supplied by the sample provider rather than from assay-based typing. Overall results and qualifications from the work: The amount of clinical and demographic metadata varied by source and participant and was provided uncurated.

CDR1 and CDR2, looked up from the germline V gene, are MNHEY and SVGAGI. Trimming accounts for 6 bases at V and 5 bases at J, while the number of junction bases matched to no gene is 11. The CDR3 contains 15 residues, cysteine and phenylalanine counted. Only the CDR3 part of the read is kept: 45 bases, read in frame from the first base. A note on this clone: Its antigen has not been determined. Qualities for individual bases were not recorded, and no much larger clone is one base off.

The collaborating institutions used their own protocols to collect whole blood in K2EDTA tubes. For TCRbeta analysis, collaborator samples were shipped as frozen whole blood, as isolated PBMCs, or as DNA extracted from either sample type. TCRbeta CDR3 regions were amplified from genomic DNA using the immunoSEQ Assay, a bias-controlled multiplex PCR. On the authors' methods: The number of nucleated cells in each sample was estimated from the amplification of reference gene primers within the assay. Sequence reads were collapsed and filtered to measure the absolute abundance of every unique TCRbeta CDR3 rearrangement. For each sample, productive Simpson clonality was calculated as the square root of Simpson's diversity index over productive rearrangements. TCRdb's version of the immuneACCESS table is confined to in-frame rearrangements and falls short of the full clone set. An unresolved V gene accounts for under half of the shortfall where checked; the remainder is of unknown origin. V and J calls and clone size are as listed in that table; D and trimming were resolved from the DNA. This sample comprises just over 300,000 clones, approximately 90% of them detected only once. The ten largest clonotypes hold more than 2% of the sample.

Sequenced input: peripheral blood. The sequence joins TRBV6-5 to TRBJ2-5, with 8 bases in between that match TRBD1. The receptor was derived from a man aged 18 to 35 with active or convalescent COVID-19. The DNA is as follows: TGTGCCAGCAGCTACATATCAGACAGGGGTGAGACCCAGTACTTC. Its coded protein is CASSYISDRGETQYF.